The rows below give T cell receptor beta chains drawn from one sample of a study of blood T cell repertoires in COVID-19. Generated by immunoSEQ multiplex PCR, the TCRdb table keeps only in-frame clones and is missing some. Of some 150,000 clones in the sample, more than 85% were seen once. Sequenced input: peripheral blood. All receptors come from an elderly woman in a cohort sampled during active or convalescent COVID-19. Both conserved end residues are trimmed from each CDR3. Each record gives: V gene, CDR3 protein.

v_call: TRBV6-2/TRBV6-3
cdr3_aa: ASSYSPDRSGDTIY

v_call: TRBV10-2
cdr3_aa: ASSESRVSGANVLT

v_call: TRBV5-8
cdr3_aa: ASSSERITDRDSGANVLT

v_call: TRBV19
cdr3_aa: ASTPTLGQGGANTEAF

v_call: TRBV24-1
cdr3_aa: ATSTQLGQGAGETQY

v_call: TRBV11-3
cdr3_aa: ASSWTGALREKLF

v_call: TRBV10-3
cdr3_aa: AIRGDSYNQPQH

v_call: TRBV24-1
cdr3_aa: ATSDFKGGQVINEQF

v_call: TRBV10-2
cdr3_aa: ATRPGLAVPEQF

v_call: TRBV5-4
cdr3_aa: ASSAGPSGADSSTDTQY

v_call: TRBV5-1
cdr3_aa: ASSLGTSGNRVTDTQY

v_call: TRBV5-4
cdr3_aa: ASSPGGLATNEKLF

v_call: TRBV19
cdr3_aa: ASSQGAAQPQH

v_call: TRBV5-1
cdr3_aa: ASSLDPGQGTPSGNTIY

v_call: TRBV12-3/TRBV12-4
cdr3_aa: ASSSLRLAKTV

v_call: TRBV5-1
cdr3_aa: ASSLSGTDTQY

v_call: TRBV30
cdr3_aa: AWSVGQGYGYT

v_call: TRBV6-2/TRBV6-3
cdr3_aa: ASSYSVSGNTIY

v_call: TRBV6-4
cdr3_aa: ASSSNSYNEQF

v_call: TRBV5-4
cdr3_aa: ASSSLGGDYGYT

v_call: TRBV10-2
cdr3_aa: ASSEYRTPNEQF

v_call: TRBV6-2/TRBV6-3
cdr3_aa: ASSPRASAKETQY

v_call: TRBV5-8
cdr3_aa: ASSWWDARTVVSGNTIY

v_call: TRBV6-5
cdr3_aa: ASSYPRRTDNEQF

v_call: TRBV7-9
cdr3_aa: ASSPGGGNIQY

v_call: TRBV6-2/TRBV6-3
cdr3_aa: ASSRPGQGRSNTEAF

v_call: TRBV11-2
cdr3_aa: ASRGLRGRNTQY

v_call: TRBV10-3
cdr3_aa: AISTGENTEAF

v_call: TRBV5-4
cdr3_aa: ASSFPAASAEQF

v_call: TRBV7-8
cdr3_aa: ASSFSGLAGPGAQY

v_call: TRBV4-1
cdr3_aa: ASSQAPGGRTYNEQF

v_call: TRBV9
cdr3_aa: ASSVFLGENYNEQF

v_call: TRBV5-4
cdr3_aa: ASSFGDQPQH

v_call: TRBV28
cdr3_aa: ASSFYSGGTDTQY

v_call: TRBV7-2
cdr3_aa: ASSLVAGITEEQY

v_call: TRBV13
cdr3_aa: ASSLGLAGGGRTDTQY

v_call: TRBV6-2/TRBV6-3
cdr3_aa: ASSYVFGQPSATNEKLF

v_call: TRBV19
cdr3_aa: ASRRQGLTEKLF

v_call: TRBV5-4
cdr3_aa: ASSQKDSALSSNQPQH

v_call: TRBV27
cdr3_aa: ASSSGQGANYGYT

v_call: TRBV29-1
cdr3_aa: STFSGGQWGYT

v_call: TRBV20-1
cdr3_aa: SANDPQGYYGYT

v_call: TRBV5-1
cdr3_aa: ASSLRSSGSLTDTQY

v_call: TRBV6-5
cdr3_aa: ASSYSGTGVNTEAF

v_call: TRBV27
cdr3_aa: ASRDREGSNQPQH

v_call: TRBV6-1
cdr3_aa: ASSELYAQGYQPQH

v_call: TRBV7-2
cdr3_aa: ASSAQTRADTQY

v_call: TRBV10-3
cdr3_aa: AISEFSLPEGYT